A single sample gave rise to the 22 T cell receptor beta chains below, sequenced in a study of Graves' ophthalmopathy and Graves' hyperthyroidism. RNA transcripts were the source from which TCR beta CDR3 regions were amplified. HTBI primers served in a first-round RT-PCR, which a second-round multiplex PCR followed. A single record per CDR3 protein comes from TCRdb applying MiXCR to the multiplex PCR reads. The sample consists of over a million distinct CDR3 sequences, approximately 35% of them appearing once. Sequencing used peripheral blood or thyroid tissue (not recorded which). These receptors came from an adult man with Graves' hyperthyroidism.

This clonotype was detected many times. The CDR3 DNA is TGTGCCAGCAGCAGCACGAGTACGGATAACTATGGCTACACCTTC. It is translated as CASSSTSTDNYGYTF. The chain joins TRBV12-3 or TRBV12-4 to TRBJ1-2; D gene unclear. V dropped 6 bases and J dropped 1 base, with 15 bases sitting between them. This CDR3 contains 15 residues.

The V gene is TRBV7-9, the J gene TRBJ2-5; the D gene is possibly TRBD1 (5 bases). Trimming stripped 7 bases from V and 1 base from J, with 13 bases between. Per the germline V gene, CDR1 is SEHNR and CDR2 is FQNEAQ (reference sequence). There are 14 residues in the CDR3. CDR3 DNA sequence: TGTGCCAGCACATACGACAGTCGCCAAGAGACCCAGTACTTC. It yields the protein CASTYDSRQETQYF.

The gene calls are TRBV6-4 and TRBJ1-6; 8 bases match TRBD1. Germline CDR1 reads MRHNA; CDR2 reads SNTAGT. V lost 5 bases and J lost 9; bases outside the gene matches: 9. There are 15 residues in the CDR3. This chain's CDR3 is CASSRTTGVGSPLHF. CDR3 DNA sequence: TGTGCCAGCAGTCGAACGACAGGGGTCGGTTCACCCCTCCACTTT.

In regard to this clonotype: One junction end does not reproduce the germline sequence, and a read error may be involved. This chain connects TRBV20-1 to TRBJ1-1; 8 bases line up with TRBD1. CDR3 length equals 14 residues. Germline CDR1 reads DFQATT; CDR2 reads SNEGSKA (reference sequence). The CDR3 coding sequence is TGCGGTGCTAGACAGGACAGGGTGGTGACTGAAGCTTTCTTT. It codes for CGARQDRVVTEAFF.

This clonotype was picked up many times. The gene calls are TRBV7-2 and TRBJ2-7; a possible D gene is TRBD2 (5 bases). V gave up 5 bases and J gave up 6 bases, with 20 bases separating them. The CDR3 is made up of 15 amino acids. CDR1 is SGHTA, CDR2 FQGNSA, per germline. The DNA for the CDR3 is TGTGCCAGCAGCCTAGAGGAGTCGCGGGCTAGCGAGCAGTACTTC. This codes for CASSLEESRASEQYF.

The CDR3 DNA sequence: TGTGCCAGCGCGGGGATTATAAGCAACGAGCAGTACTTC. Amino acids: CASAGIISNEQYF. The chain links TRBV7-9 to TRBJ2-7; possible D gene TRBD2, 6 bases. Between the trimmed V and J ends, which lost 8 bases and 5 bases, there was a span of 16 bases. There are 13 residues in the CDR3. Germline CDR1 reads SEHNR; CDR2 reads FQNEAQ (reference sequence).

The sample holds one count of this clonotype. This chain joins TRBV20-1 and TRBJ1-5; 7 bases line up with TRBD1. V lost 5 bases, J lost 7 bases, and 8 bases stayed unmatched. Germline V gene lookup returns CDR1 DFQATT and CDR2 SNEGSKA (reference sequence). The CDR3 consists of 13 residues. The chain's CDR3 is CSAGYRGRQPQHF. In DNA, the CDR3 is TGCAGTGCTGGGTACAGGGGAAGACAGCCCCAGCATTTT.

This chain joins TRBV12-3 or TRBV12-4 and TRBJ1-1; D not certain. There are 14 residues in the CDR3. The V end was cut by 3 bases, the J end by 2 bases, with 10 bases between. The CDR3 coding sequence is TGTGCCAGCAGTTTCGGCAGCCTAAACACTGAAGCTTTCTTT. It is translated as CASSFGSLNTEAFF.

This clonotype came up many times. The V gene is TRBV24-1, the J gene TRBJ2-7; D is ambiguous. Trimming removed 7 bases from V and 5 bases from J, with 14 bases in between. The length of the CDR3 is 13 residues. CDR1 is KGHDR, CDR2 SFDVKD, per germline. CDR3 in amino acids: CATSPRGVNEQYF. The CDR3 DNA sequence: TGTGCCACCAGCCCCCGTGGGGTAAACGAGCAGTACTTC.

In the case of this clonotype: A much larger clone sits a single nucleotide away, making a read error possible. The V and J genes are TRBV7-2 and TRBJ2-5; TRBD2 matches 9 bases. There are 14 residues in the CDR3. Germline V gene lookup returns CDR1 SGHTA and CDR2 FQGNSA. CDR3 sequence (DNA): TGTGCCAGCAACTTAGGGACTAGCATAGAGACCCAGTACTTC. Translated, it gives CASNLGTSIETQYF.

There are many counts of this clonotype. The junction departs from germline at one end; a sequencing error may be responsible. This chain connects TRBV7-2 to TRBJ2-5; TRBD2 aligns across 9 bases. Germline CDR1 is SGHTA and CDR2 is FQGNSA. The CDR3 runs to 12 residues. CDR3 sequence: CASSLSGVAGDF. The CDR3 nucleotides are TGTGCCAGCAGCTTGAGTGGTGTAGCGGGGGACTTC.

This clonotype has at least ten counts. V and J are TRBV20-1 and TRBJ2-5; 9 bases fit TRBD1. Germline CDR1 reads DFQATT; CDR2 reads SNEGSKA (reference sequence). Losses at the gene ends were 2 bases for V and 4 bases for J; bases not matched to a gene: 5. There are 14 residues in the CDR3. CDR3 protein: CSARKTGGGETQYF. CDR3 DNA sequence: TGCAGTGCTAGAAAGACAGGGGGAGGAGAGACCCAGTACTTC.

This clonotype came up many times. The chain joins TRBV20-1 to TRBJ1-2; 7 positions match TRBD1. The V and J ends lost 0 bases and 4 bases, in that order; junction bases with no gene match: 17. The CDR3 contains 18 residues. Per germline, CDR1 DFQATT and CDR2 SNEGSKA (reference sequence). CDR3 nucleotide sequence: TGCAGTGCTAGAGATGCGGGAGTAGGAGAGGGGGCTGGCTATGGCTACACCTTC. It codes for CSARDAGVGEGAGYGYTF.

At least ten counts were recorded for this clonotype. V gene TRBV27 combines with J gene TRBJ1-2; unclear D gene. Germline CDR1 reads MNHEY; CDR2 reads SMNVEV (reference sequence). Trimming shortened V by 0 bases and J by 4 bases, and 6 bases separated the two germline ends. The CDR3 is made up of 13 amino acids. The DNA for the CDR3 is TGTGCCAGCAGTTTATCGTTAACCTATGGCTACACCTTC. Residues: CASSLSLTYGYTF.

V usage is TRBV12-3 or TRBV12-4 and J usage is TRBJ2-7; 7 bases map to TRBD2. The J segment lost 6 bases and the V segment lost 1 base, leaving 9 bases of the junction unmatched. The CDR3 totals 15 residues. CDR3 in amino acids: CASSLEVGGSREQYF. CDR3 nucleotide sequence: TGTGCCAGCAGTTTAGAGGTGGGCGGGAGCCGCGAGCAGTACTTC.

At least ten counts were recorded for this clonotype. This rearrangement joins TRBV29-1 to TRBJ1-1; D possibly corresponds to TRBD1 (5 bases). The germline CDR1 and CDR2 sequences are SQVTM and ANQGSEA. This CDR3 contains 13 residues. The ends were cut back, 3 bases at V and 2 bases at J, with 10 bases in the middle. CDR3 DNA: TGCAGCGTTGAGGGACTCCTAAACACTGAAGCTTTCTTT. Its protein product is CSVEGLLNTEAFF. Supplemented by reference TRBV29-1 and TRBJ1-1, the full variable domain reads SAVISQKPSRDICQRGTSLTIQCQVDSQVTMMFWYRQQPGQSLTLIATANQGSEATYESGFVIDKFPISRPNLTFSTLTVSNMSPEDSSIYLCSVEGLLNTEAFFGQGTRLTVV.

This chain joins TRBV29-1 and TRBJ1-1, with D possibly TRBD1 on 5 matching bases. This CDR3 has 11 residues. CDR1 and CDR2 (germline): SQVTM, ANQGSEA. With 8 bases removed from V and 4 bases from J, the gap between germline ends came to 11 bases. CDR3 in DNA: TGCAGCTTGGGGCAGGGCACTGAAGCTTTCTTT. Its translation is CSLGQGTEAFF.

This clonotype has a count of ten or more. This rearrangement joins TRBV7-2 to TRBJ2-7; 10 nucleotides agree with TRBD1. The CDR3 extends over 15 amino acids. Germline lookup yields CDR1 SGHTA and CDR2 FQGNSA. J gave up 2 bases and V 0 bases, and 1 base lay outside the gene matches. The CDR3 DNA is TGTGCCAGCAGCTTAGCCGGGACAGGGGCCTACGAGCAGTACTTC. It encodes CASSLAGTGAYEQYF.

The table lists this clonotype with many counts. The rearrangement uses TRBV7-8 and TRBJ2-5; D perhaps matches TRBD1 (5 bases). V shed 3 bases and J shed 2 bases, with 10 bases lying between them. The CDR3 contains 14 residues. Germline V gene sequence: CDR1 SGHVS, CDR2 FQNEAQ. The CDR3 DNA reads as TGTGCCAGCAGCTTCGCCAGGGCACAAGAGACCCAGTACTTC. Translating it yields CASSFARAQETQYF.

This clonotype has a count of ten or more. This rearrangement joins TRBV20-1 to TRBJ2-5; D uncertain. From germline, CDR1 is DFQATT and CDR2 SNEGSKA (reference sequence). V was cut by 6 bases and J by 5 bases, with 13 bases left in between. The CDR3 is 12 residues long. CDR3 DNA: TGCAGTGCCAATGGCTGGCGGGAGACCCAGTACTTC. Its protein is CSANGWRETQYF.

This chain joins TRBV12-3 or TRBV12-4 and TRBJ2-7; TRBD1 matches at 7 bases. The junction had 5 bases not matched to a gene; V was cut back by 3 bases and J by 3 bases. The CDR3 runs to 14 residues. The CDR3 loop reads CASSFNPGGYEQYF. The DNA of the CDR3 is TGTGCCAGCAGTTTCAATCCAGGGGGCTACGAGCAGTACTTC.

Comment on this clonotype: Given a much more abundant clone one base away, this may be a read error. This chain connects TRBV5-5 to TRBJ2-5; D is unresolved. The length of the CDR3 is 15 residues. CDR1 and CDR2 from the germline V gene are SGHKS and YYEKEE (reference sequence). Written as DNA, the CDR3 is TGTGCCGGCAGCTTAGGGTCCGCCGTCCTCGGGACCCAGTACTTC. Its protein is CAGSLGSAVLGTQYF.